Described below is a single TCR beta chain sequence and its context. The sample belongs to a study of technical replicates of blood from several donors. Profiled with immunoSEQ multiplex PCR; TCRdb holds only in-frame clones, not every one. The sample has more than 60,000 clones; 80% to 90% are singletons. The V segment lost 3 bases and the J segment 6 bases; nucleotides outside the gene matches: 5. The CDR3 is 15 amino acids. Germline values: CDR1 SGHRS, CDR2 YFSETQ. The chain employs TRBV5-1 and TRBJ2-2, with TRBD1 matching over 10 bases. This receptor was identified in a human donor in good health. Some clones in this sample may be carry-over from other donors' samples. Sequenced sample: PBMCs. The CDR3 spells CASSSRQGASGELFF. The CDR3 DNA reads as TGCGCCAGCAGCTCCCGACAGGGGGCGTCCGGGGAGCTGTTTTTT.